This TCR beta chain was recovered during a study of T cells of healthy individuals. The V and J ends lost 2 bases and 2 bases respectively, with 8 bases between them. This CDR3 contains 14 residues. Per the germline V gene, CDR1 is MNHEY and CDR2 is SVGEGT. TCRdb called the 5' RACE reads again in MiXCR, with one record for every CDR3 protein. The sample shows tens of thousands of distinct CDR3 sequences, roughly 16% of them seen only once. This receptor was identified in a human donor in good health. The chain employs TRBV6-2 or TRBV6-3 and TRBJ2-3; D perhaps matches TRBD2 (6 bases). The CDR3: CASSYAGPTDTQYF. CDR3 nucleotides: TGTGCCAGCAGTTACGCGGGGCCCACAGATACGCAGTATTTT.